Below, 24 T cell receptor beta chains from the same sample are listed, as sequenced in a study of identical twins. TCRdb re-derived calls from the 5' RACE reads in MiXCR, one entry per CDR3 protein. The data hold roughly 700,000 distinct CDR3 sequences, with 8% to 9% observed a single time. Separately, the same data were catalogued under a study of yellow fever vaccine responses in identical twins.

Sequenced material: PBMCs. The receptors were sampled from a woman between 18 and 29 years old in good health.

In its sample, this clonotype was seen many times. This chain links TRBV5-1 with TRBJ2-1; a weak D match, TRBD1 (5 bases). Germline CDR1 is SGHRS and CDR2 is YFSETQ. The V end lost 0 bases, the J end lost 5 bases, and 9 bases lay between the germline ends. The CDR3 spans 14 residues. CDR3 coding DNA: TGCGCCAGCAGCTTGGGGGGCCTAAACAATGAGCAGTTCTTC. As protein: CASSLGGLNNEQFF.

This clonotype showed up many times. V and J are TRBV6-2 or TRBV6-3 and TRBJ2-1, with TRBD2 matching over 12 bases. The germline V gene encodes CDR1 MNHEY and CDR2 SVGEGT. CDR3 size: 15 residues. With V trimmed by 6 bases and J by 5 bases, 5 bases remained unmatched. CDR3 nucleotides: TGTGCCAGCAGACGACTAGCGGGGGTTCACAATGAGCAGTTCTTC. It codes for CASRRLAGVHNEQFF.

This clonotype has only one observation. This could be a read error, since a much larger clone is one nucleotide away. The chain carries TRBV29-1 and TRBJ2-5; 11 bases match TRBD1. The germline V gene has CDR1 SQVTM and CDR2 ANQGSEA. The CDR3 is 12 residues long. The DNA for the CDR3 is TGCAGCGTCGGGACAGGGGGAGAGAGCCAGTACTTC. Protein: CSVGTGGESQYF.

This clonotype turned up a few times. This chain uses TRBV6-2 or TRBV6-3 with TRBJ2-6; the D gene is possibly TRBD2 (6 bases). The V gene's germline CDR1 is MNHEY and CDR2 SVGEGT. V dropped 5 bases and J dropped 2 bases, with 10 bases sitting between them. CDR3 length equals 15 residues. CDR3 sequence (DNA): TGTGCCAGCAGTAGGAGGGTCCCTGGGGCCAACGTCCTGACTTTC. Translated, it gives CASSRRVPGANVLTF.

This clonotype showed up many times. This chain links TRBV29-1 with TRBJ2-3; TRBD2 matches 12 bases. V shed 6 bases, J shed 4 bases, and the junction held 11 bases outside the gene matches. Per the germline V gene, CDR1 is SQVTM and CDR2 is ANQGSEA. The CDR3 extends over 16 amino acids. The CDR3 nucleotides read TGCAGCGTGAGGAGGACTAGCGGGAAGGGCGCAGATACGCAGTATTTT. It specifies CSVRRTSGKGADTQYF.

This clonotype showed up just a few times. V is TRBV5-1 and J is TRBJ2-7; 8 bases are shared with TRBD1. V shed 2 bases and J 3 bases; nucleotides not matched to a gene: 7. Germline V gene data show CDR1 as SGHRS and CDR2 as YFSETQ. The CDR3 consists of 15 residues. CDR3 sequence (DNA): TGCGCCAGCAGCTTAAGACAGGGGATTGGCTACGAGCAGTACTTC. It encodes CASSLRQGIGYEQYF.

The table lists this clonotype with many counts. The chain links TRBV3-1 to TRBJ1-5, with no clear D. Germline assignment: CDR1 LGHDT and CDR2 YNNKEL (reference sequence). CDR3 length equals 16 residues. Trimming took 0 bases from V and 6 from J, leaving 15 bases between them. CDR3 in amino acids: CASSQDSRPARQPQHF. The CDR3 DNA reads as TGTGCCAGCAGCCAAGACAGCCGCCCCGCACGTCAGCCCCAGCATTTT.

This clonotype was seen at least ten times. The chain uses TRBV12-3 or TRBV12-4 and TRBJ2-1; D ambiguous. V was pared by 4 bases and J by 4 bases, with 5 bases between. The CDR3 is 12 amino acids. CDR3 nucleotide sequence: TGTGCCAGCAGTTCCAGATACAATGAGCAGTTCTTC. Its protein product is CASSSRYNEQFF.

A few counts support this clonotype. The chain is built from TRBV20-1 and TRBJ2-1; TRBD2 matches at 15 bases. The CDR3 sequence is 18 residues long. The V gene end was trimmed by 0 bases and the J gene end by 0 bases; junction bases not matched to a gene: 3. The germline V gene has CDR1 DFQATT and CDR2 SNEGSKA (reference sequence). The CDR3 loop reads CSAREGLAGGPSYNEQFF. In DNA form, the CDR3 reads TGCAGTGCTAGAGAAGGACTAGCGGGAGGGCCCTCCTACAATGAGCAGTTCTTC.

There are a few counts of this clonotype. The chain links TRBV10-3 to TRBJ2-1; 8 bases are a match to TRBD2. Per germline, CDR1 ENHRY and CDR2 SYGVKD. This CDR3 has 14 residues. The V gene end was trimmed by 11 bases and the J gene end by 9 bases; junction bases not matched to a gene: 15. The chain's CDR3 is CAASGGAAGSEQFF. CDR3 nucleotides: TGTGCCGCGTCCGGGGGGGCGGCCGGGAGTGAGCAGTTCTTC.

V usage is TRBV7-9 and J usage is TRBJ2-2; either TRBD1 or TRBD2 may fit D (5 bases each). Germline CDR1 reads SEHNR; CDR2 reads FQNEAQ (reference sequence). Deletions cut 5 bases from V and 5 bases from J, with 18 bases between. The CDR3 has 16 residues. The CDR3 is CASSEWGKPGTGELFF. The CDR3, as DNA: TGTGCCAGCAGCGAGTGGGGGAAGCCCGGGACCGGGGAGCTGTTTTTT.

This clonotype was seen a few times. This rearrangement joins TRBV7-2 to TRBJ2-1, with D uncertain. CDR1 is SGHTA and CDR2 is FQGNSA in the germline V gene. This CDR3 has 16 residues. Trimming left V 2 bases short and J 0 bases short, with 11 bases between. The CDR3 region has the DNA TGTGCCAGCAGCTTAAGGTCCTCGAGCTCCTACAATGAGCAGTTCTTC. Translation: CASSLRSSSSYNEQFF. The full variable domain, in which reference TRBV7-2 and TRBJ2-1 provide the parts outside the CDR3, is GAGVSQSPSNKVTEKGKDVELRCDPISGHTALYWYRQSLGQGLEFLIYFQGNSAPDKSGLPSDRFSAERTGGSVSTLTIQRTQQEDSAVYLCASSLRSSSSYNEQFFGPGTRLTVL.

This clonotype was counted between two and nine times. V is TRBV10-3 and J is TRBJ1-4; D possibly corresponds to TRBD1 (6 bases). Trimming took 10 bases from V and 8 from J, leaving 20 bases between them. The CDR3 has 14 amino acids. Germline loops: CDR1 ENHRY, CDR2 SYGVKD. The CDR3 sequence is CATREQGLSEKLFF. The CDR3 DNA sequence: TGTGCCACCAGAGAACAGGGTCTTTCCGAAAAACTGTTTTTT.

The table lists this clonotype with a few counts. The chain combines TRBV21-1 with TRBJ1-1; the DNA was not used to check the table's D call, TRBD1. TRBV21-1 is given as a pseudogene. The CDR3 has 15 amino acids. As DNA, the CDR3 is TGTGCCAGCAGCAAAGAAGGGGCGCAGGACACTGAAGCTTTCTTT. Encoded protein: CASSKEGAQDTEAFF.

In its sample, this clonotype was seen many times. CDR3 in DNA: TGTGCCAGCAGCCACCCGACTCGAGCCACAGATACGCAGTATTTT. Its translation: CASSHPTRATDTQYF. V and J are TRBV7-9 and TRBJ2-3; D unresolved. Germline V gives CDR1 SEHNR, CDR2 FQNEAQ (reference sequence). Trimming took 5 bases from V and 2 from J, leaving 14 bases between them. There are 15 residues in the CDR3.

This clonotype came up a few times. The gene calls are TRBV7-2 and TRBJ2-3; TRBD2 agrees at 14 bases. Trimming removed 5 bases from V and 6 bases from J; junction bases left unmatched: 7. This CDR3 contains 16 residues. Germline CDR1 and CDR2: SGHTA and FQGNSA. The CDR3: CASSKGLAGGEDTQYF. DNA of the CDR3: TGTGCCAGCAGCAAAGGACTAGCGGGGGGAGAGGATACGCAGTATTTT.

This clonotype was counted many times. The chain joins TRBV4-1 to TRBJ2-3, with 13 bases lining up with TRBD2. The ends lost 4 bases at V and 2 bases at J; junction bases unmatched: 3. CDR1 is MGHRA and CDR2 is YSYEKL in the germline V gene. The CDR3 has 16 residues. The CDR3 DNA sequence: TGCGCCAGCAGCCCCGGACTAGCGGGAGTCACAGATACGCAGTATTTT. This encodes CASSPGLAGVTDTQYF.

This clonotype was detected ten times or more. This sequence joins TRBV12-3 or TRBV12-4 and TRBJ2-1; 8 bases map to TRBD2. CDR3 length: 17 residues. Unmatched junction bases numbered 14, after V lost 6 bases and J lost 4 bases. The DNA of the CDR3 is TGTGCCAGCAGGCCATCCACCGGGACTAGAAGGTACAATGAGCAGTTCTTC. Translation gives CASRPSTGTRRYNEQFF.

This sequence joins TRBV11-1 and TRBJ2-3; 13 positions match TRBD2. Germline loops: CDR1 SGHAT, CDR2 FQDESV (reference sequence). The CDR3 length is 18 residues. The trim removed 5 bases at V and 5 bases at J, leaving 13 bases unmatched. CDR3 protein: CASSDELAGGPWGDTQYF. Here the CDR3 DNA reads TGTGCCAGCAGCGACGAACTAGCGGGAGGGCCTTGGGGAGATACGCAGTATTTT.

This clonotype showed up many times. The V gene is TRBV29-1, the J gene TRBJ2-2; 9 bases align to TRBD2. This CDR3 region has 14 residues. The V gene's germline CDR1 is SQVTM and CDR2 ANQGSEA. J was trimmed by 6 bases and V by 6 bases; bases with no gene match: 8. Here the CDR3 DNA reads TGCAGCGTGGGTCCTAGCGGGACGGCCGGGGAGCTGTTTTTT. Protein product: CSVGPSGTAGELFF.

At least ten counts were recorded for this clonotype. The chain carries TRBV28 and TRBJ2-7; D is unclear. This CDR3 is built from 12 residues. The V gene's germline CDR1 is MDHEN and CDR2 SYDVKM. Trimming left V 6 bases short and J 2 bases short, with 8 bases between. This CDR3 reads CASSLAAYEQYF. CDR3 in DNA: TGTGCCAGCAGCTTAGCAGCCTACGAGCAGTACTTC.

The CDR3 sequence: CASSNGGLAGGYGTDTQYF. CDR3 in DNA: TGTGCCAGCAGCAACGGTGGACTAGCGGGAGGGTACGGCACAGATACGCAGTATTTT. The V and J genes are TRBV5-6 and TRBJ2-3; 15 bases match TRBD2. CDR1 is SGHDT, CDR2 YYEEEE, per germline. There are 19 residues in the CDR3. J lost 1 base, V lost 4 bases, and 10 bases had no gene match. Filled out from reference TRBV5-6 and TRBJ2-3, the complete variable domain reads DAGVTQSPTHLIKTRGQQVTLRCSPKSGHDTVSWYQQALGQGPQFIFQYYEEEERQRGNFPDRFSGHQFPNYSSELNVNALLLGDSALYLCASSNGGLAGGYGTDTQYFGPGTRLTVL.

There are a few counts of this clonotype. The CDR3 region is CSAKADGYTF. For the CDR3, the DNA is TGCAGTGCTAAGGCAGATGGCTACACCTTC. This chain joins TRBV20-1 and TRBJ1-2; no firm D call. V was clipped by 4 bases and J by 6 bases, with 6 bases between them. The CDR3 extends over 10 amino acids. Germline CDR1 and CDR2: DFQATT and SNEGSKA (reference sequence).

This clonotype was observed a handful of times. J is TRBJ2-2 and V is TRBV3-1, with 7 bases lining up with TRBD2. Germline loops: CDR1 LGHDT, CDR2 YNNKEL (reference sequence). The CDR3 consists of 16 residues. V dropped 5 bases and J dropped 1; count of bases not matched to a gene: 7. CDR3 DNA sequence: TGTGCCAGCAGCACTACCTCGGGGGGGAACACCGGGGAGCTGTTTTTT. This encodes CASSTTSGGNTGELFF.